The 2 T cell receptor beta chains below all came from one sample that was sequenced in a study of blood T cell repertoires in COVID-19. The data were produced by immunoSEQ multiplex PCR, yet TCRdb's version contains in-frame clones alone and is incomplete. This table holds about 260,000 clones, 90% found once. Sequencing was done on a sample of PBMCs or T cells enriched from blood (not recorded which). Receptors were obtained from a man aged 50-59 years who had been exposed to COVID-19.

The chain combines TRBV2 with TRBJ2-3; 9 nucleotides line up with TRBD2. In germline, CDR1 is SNHLY, CDR2 FYNNEI. There are 16 residues in the CDR3. V gave up 4 bases and J gave up 4 bases; unmatched junction bases: 9. The DNA of the CDR3 is TGTGCCAGCAGTGCCGGGACTAGCAGCATCGCAGATACGCAGTATTTT. Encoded protein: CASSAGTSSIADTQYF.

Regarding this clone: Within the sample, other DNA sequences also encode this same CDR3. This sequence joins TRBV7-8 and TRBJ1-1; D uncertain. This CDR3 spans 14 amino acids. The germline V gene encodes CDR1 SGHVS and CDR2 FQNEAQ. V shed 0 bases and J shed 0 bases, with 5 bases lying between them. DNA of the CDR3: TGTGCCAGCAGCTTAGCCCTCCTGAACACTGAAGCTTTCTTT. This codes for CASSLALLNTEAFF.